This T cell receptor beta chain stems from a study of early T cells in non-severe SARS-CoV-2 infection. Across the whole study: The sequenced material was bulk RNA from unsorted whole blood, and its chains were unpaired.

Deletions cut 6 bases from V and 1 base from J, with 14 bases between. This CDR3 has 15 residues. CDR1 is MDHEN, CDR2 SYDVKM, per germline. Worth noting for this clonotype: Its antigen is still unknown.

Unique molecular identifiers were attached to individual cDNA molecules. TCRdb redid the calling of the 5' RACE reads with MiXCR, one entry per CDR3 protein. The profile shows 90,000 to 130,000 distinct CDR3 sequences, 10% to 15% of them singletons. Study findings and constraints: Matches to VDJdb favored anti-spike CD8 responses and missed private and CD4 specificities.

The input for sequencing was whole blood, taken at baseline. V is TRBV28 and J is TRBJ2-3; maybe TRBD1 (6 bases). This TCR came from an adult who was a healthcare worker with PCR-confirmed SARS-CoV-2 infection or an uninfected control (not recorded which). CDR3 sequence: CASRPGVWGTDTQYF. The CDR3 coding sequence is TGTGCCAGCAGGCCAGGGGTATGGGGCACAGATACGCAGTATTTT.